One sample yielded the 29 T cell receptor beta chains listed below, sequenced in a study of cytotoxic CD8 clonotypes in ibrutinib-treated CLL. Some clones are missing from TCRdb's copy, which holds only in-frame ones; the method was immunoSEQ multiplex PCR. The data show 110,000 to 150,000 clones, more than 75% seen once. Sequencing used PBMCs, obtained after 24 months of ibrutinib treatment. Every receptor here comes from a human donor with chronic lymphocytic leukemia.

The V and J genes are TRBV25-1 and TRBJ1-1, with a tentative D call TRBD1 (5 bases). The CDR3 has 15 amino acids. V lost 5 bases and J lost 1, with 14 bases in between. From germline, CDR1 is MGHDK and CDR2 SYGVNS. CDR3 region: CASSPLGRENTEAFF. DNA for the CDR3: TGTGCCAGCAGTCCCTTGGGACGGGAGAACACTGAAGCTTTCTTT.

This clone was seen ten or more times. The chain has TRBV7-9 and TRBJ2-3; unclear D gene. Trimming removed 6 bases at V and 1 base at J, with 11 bases between. The length of the CDR3 is 14 residues. The V gene's germline CDR1 is SEHNR and CDR2 FQNEAQ (reference sequence). The CDR3 is CASRQPAGTDTQYF. Here the CDR3 DNA reads TGTGCCAGCAGACAACCGGCGGGCACAGATACGCAGTATTTT.

The V call is TRBV5-6, the J call TRBJ1-5, with D perhaps TRBD1 (6 bases). The CDR3 length is 16 residues. Germline V CDR1 and CDR2: SGHDT, YYEEEE. V was pared by 4 bases and J by 0 bases, with 14 bases between. The CDR3 protein is CASSTMTGNSNQPQHF. The CDR3 coding sequence is TGTGCCAGCAGCACCATGACAGGAAATAGCAATCAGCCCCAGCATTTT.

V is TRBV4-3 and J is TRBJ2-4, with TRBD2 as a possible D gene (6 bases). Trimming took 0 bases from V and 8 from J, leaving 14 bases between them. Germline CDR1 reads LGHNA; CDR2 reads YSLEER. The CDR3 is 15 residues long. The CDR3 spells CASSQDGSGLDIQYF. For the CDR3, the DNA is TGCGCCAGCAGCCAAGATGGTAGCGGTCTGGACATTCAGTACTTC.

The table lists this clone with a count of one. The V call is TRBV5-1, the J call TRBJ2-7, with 8 nucleotides matching TRBD1. The CDR3 has 14 amino acids. With V trimmed by 4 bases and J by 6 bases, 9 bases remained unmatched. Germline V gene data show CDR1 as SGHRS and CDR2 as YFSETQ. CDR3 protein: CASSPGGIRGEQYF. In DNA form, the CDR3 reads TGCGCCAGCAGCCCAGGGGGCATCCGCGGCGAGCAGTACTTC.

Here the CDR3 reads CASSFGRSYEQYF. In DNA, the CDR3 is TGTGCCAGCAGTTTCGGCAGGTCCTACGAGCAGTACTTC. This rearrangement joins TRBV28 to TRBJ2-7; D call uncertain. V was pared by 3 bases and J by 1 base, with 7 bases between. The CDR3 extends over 13 amino acids. Germline V gene sequence: CDR1 MDHEN, CDR2 SYDVKM.

The chain is built from TRBV30 and TRBJ2-7; unclear D gene. Trimming stripped 1 base from V and 0 bases from J, with 10 bases between. Germline CDR1 and CDR2: GTSNPN and SVGIG (reference sequence). This CDR3 comprises 14 residues. In DNA, the CDR3 is TGTGCCTGGAGTGAAGGTGCGATCTCCTACGAGCAGTACTTC. This codes for CAWSEGAISYEQYF.

J is TRBJ2-1 and V is TRBV4-2; the match to TRBD2 covers 12 bases. Losses at the gene ends were 0 bases for V and 2 bases for J; bases not matched to a gene: 8. This CDR3 region has 19 residues. Germline loops: CDR1 LGHNA, CDR2 YNFKEQ. Written as DNA, the CDR3 is TGTGCCAGCAGCCAAGATGGGGCTAGCGGGGGGGCGGCCTACAATGAGCAGTTCTTC. Translating it yields CASSQDGASGGAAYNEQFF.

The rearrangement links TRBV20-1 to TRBJ2-7; D may be TRBD1 or TRBD2 (6 bases each). The germline V gene encodes CDR1 DFQATT and CDR2 SNEGSKA (reference sequence). V lost 2 bases to trimming and J lost 6 bases, with 8 bases between them. CDR3 length: 11 residues. Here the CDR3 reads CSARKGGEQYF. For the CDR3, the DNA is TGCAGTGCTAGAAAGGGGGGCGAGCAGTACTTC.

The rearrangement uses TRBV5-5 and TRBJ1-5; perhaps TRBD1 as D (5 bases). The germline V gene has CDR1 SGHKS and CDR2 YYEKEE (reference sequence). This CDR3 region has 18 residues. Deletions cut 2 bases from V and 0 bases from J, with 18 bases between. The CDR3 region is CASSFSGAPTYSNQPQHF. The CDR3 nucleotides read TGTGCCAGCAGCTTTTCTGGGGCCCCAACTTATAGCAATCAGCCCCAGCATTTT.

This chain links TRBV7-2 with TRBJ2-4; 7 bases map to TRBD1. CDR1 and CDR2 from the germline V gene are SGHTA and FQGNSA. V dropped 4 bases and J dropped 6; count of bases not matched to a gene: 3. The CDR3 totals 13 residues. The DNA of the CDR3 is TGTGCCAGCAGCTCGGGACAGAGAAACATTCAGTACTTC. Amino acid sequence: CASSSGQRNIQYF.

The rearrangement joins TRBV21-1 to TRBJ2-1; the table's TRBD1 call for D was not verified on the DNA. TRBV21-1 is recorded as a pseudogene. The CDR3 sequence is 14 residues long. The DNA of the CDR3 is TGTGCCAGCAGCCCCCGGACAGGGTTGCCTGAGCAGTTCTTC. Encoded protein: CASSPRTGLPEQFF.

This clone was observed a handful of times. The rearrangement uses TRBV28 and TRBJ2-7; weak D call: TRBD1 (6 bases). CDR1 and CDR2 from the germline V gene are MDHEN and SYDVKM. This CDR3 is built from 14 residues. The V end was cut by 6 bases, the J end by 4 bases, with 16 bases between. The CDR3 here is CASRVPSRGYEQYF. As DNA, the CDR3 is TGTGCCAGCAGGGTACCTTCCAGGGGTTACGAGCAGTACTTC.

This chain uses TRBV7-2 with TRBJ1-5, with a possible D match to TRBD1 (6 bases). CDR1 is SGHTA, CDR2 FQGNSA, per germline. V lost 1 base and J 7 bases, leaving 14 bases between the germline ends. The CDR3 contains 15 residues. In nucleotides, the CDR3 is TGTGCCAGCAGCTTAGGGCCACAGGGAGAGCAGCCCCAGCATTTT. As protein: CASSLGPQGEQPQHF.

This clone was picked up many times. The chain joins TRBV19 to TRBJ2-3, with D unresolved. This CDR3 is built from 11 residues. The V and J ends lost 5 bases and 6 bases respectively, with 6 bases between them. Looked up from germline, CDR1 is LNHDA and CDR2 is SQIVND (reference sequence). The CDR3 region has the DNA TGTGCCAGTAGTGAGGTTGATACGCAGTATTTT. It is translated as CASSEVDTQYF. The full variable domain, rest sourced from reference TRBV19 and TRBJ2-3, is DGGITQSPKYLFRKEGQNVTLSCEQNLNHDAMYWYRQDPGQGLRLIYYSQIVNDFQKGDIAEGYSVSREKKESFPLTVTSAQKNPTAFYLCASSEVDTQYFGPGTRLTVL.

The chain links TRBV28 to TRBJ1-5; tentative D call: TRBD1 (5 bases). Deletions cut 6 bases from V and 6 bases from J, with 18 bases between. This CDR3 has 15 residues. Germline values: CDR1 MDHEN, CDR2 SYDVKM. Here the CDR3 reads CASSAGTGFFQPQHF. CDR3 nucleotides: TGTGCCAGCAGCGCAGGGACGGGGTTTTTTCAGCCCCAGCATTTT.

The rearrangement links TRBV19 to TRBJ1-2; 8 bases agree with TRBD1. Germline V gives CDR1 LNHDA, CDR2 SQIVND (reference sequence). The CDR3 totals 12 residues. With 7 bases clipped from V and 8 bases from J, the junction kept 6 bases outside the gene matches. DNA of the CDR3: TGTGCCAGTAACCTCGACAGGGGCGGCTACACCTTC. Its protein product is CASNLDRGGYTF.

The chain carries TRBV29-1 and TRBJ2-5; TRBD1 matches 7 bases. CDR3 length equals 15 residues. Trimming at V came to 4 bases and at J to 5 bases, leaving 13 bases not matched to a gene. CDR1 and CDR2 from the germline V gene are SQVTM and ANQGSEA. CDR3 loop: CSVAPADRVRETQYF. The CDR3 nucleotides are TGCAGCGTTGCCCCCGCCGACAGGGTAAGGGAGACCCAGTACTTC.

The V and J genes are TRBV7-2 and TRBJ2-7; the D is unclear. The germline V gene has CDR1 SGHTA and CDR2 FQGNSA. Between the trimmed V and J ends, which lost 6 bases and 6 bases, there was a span of 21 bases. There are 15 residues in the CDR3. The CDR3 nucleotides are TGTGCCAGCAGTCCCTCCCCAGACCCCTGGGGCGAGCAGTACTTC. It yields the protein CASSPSPDPWGEQYF.

The J gene is TRBJ2-4, the V gene TRBV6-5, with TRBD1 matching 7 bases. Germline V lookup: CDR1 MNHEY, CDR2 SVGAGI. V lost 6 bases to trimming and J lost 7 bases; unmatched junction nucleotides: 6. CDR3 length equals 13 residues. The CDR3 is CASSDRVTNIQYF. CDR3 in DNA: TGTGCCAGCAGCGACAGGGTGACGAACATTCAGTACTTC.

The V call is TRBV5-5, the J call TRBJ2-7, with 11 bases that match TRBD2. Looked up from germline, CDR1 is SGHKS and CDR2 is YYEKEE (reference sequence). CDR3 size: 16 residues. J gave up 1 base and V 4 bases, and 7 bases lay outside the gene matches. Here the CDR3 reads CASSPTPSGGSYEQYF. DNA for the CDR3: TGTGCCAGCAGCCCAACCCCTAGCGGGGGGTCCTACGAGCAGTACTTC. The full variable domain, in which reference TRBV5-5 and TRBJ2-7 provide the parts outside the CDR3, is DAGVTQSPTHLIKTRGQQVTLRCSPISGHKSVSWYQQVLGQGPQFIFQYYEKEERGRGNFPDRFSARQFPNYSSELNVNALLLGDSALYLCASSPTPSGGSYEQYFGPGTRLTVT.

This clone was recorded only once. The genes are TRBV7-3 and TRBJ1-1; D is unresolved. V was cut by 1 base and J by 3 bases, with 6 bases left in between. CDR1 and CDR2 (germline): SGHTA, FQGTGA. The CDR3 loop spans 13 amino acids. CDR3 DNA sequence: TGTGCCAGCAGCTTAAACTCGGACACTGAAGCTTTCTTT. Its protein is CASSLNSDTEAFF.

V and J are TRBV7-9 and TRBJ1-2, with D maybe TRBD1 (6 bases). The CDR3 loop spans 14 amino acids. Germline values: CDR1 SEHNR, CDR2 FQNEAQ (reference sequence). Trimming cost V 4 bases and J 4 bases, with 13 bases left between them. The CDR3 here is CASSSPQGPYGYTF. The DNA for the CDR3 is TGTGCCAGCAGCTCCCCCCAGGGGCCCTATGGCTACACCTTC.

This chain links TRBV6-1 with TRBJ2-1; D ambiguous. CDR3 length: 14 residues. Germline V gene lookup returns CDR1 MNHNS and CDR2 SASEGT. V lost 4 bases and J 9 bases, leaving 16 bases between the germline ends. The CDR3 sequence is CASSAPRQTGEQFF. The CDR3 nucleotides are TGTGCCAGCAGTGCCCCTAGACAAACGGGTGAGCAGTTCTTC.

This chain links TRBV5-1 with TRBJ1-1; D not resolved. V was cut by 0 bases and J by 5 bases, with 11 bases left in between. The CDR3 length is 14 residues. Looked up from germline, CDR1 is SGHRS and CDR2 is YFSETQ. Written as DNA, the CDR3 is TGCGCCAGCAGCTTGGGAAGGGCGGCGACTGAAGCTTTCTTT. It specifies CASSLGRAATEAFF.

The chain joins TRBV29-1 to TRBJ2-2; D remains unclear. Trimming left V 7 bases short and J 4 bases short, with 10 bases between. The CDR3 sequence is 12 residues long. CDR1 is SQVTM and CDR2 is ANQGSEA in the germline V gene. CDR3 in DNA: TGCAGCGGGGGTACGGCCACCGGGGAGCTGTTTTTT. It specifies CSGGTATGELFF.

This clone was recorded a few times. This rearrangement joins TRBV9 to TRBJ1-5, with a weak D call TRBD1 (6 bases). This CDR3 has 14 residues. V shed 7 bases and J shed 4 bases, with 15 bases lying between them. CDR1 and CDR2 from the germline V gene are SGDLS and YYNGEE. This CDR3 is CASAAGALNQPQHF. CDR3 coding DNA: TGTGCCAGCGCCGCGGGGGCGCTAAATCAGCCCCAGCATTTT.

Only one count was recorded for this clone. The J gene is TRBJ1-5, the V gene TRBV7-6; TRBD1 aligns across 7 bases. CDR3 length equals 15 residues. With 5 bases clipped from V and 2 bases from J, the junction kept 6 bases outside the gene matches. Germline CDR1 is SGHVS and CDR2 is FNYEAQ. The CDR3 sequence is CASSPRTGRNQPQHF. Written as DNA, the CDR3 is TGTGCCAGCAGCCCCCGGACAGGCCGCAATCAGCCCCAGCATTTT. Looking up the rest from reference TRBV7-6 and TRBJ1-5 gives the full variable domain: GAGVSQSPRYKVTKRGQDVALRCDPISGHVSLYWYRQALGQGPEFLTYFNYEAQQDKSGLPNDRFSAERPEGSISTLTIQRTEQRDSAMYRCASSPRTGRNQPQHFGDGTRLSIL.

J is TRBJ1-4 and V is TRBV5-3; 9 nucleotides match TRBD1. TRBV5-3 belongs to the ORF category, with a function that is uncertain. The CDR3 contains 16 residues. The V gene end was trimmed by 3 bases and the J gene end by 0 bases; junction bases not matched to a gene: 3. CDR3 nucleotide sequence: TGTGCCAGAAGCTGGGGACAGGGCCCAACTAATGAAAAACTGTTTTTT. It encodes CARSWGQGPTNEKLFF.